This TCR beta chain was obtained from a study of CD8+ T cells in alopecia areata. Looking at the study overall: Treated patients took oral tofacitinib at 5 to 10 mg twice daily. Tofacitinib therapy lasting 6 to 18 months was followed by 6 months off drug. Affected scalp percentage determined the severity score of treated patients.

The CDR3 runs 13 residues. From germline, CDR1 is SQVTM and CDR2 ANQGSEA. Deletions cut 0 bases from V and 5 bases from J, with 11 bases between. This clone is classed as medium-sized (0.01 to 0.1%). Stated treatment: oral pan-JAK inhibitor, 5-10 mg twice daily. The authors extracted RNA and reverse transcribed it into cDNA as the sequencing template. Data came from immunoSEQ multiplex PCR; TCRdb stores just in-frame clones and leaves some out. In the table there are 90,000 to 150,000 clones, about 50% of which are singletons. The V call is TRBV29-1, the J call TRBJ2-7; the D is unclear. The sequenced sample was CD4+ T cells sorted from blood, obtained at week 4, from a patient treated with tofacitinib. This TCR was recovered from a human donor with alopecia areata. CDR3 in amino acids: CSVEDNPTHEQYF. The CDR3 DNA reads as TGCAGCGTTGAAGATAACCCGACCCACGAGCAGTACTTC.